These 26 T cell receptor beta chains share one sample of origin, sequenced in a study of control samples from healthy donors and cancer patients. Sequenced by immunoSEQ multiplex PCR; TCRdb stores in-frame clones only, minus some. The sample consists of about 94,000 clones, 90% of them appearing once. Material: blood. Receptor source: a woman aged 18-29 years in good health.

This clone was detected only a few times. The chain carries TRBV6-5 and TRBJ1-1; 7 nucleotides line up with TRBD1. The trim removed 2 bases at V and 1 base at J, leaving 1 base unmatched. CDR3 size: 14 residues. In germline, CDR1 is MNHEY, CDR2 SVGAGI. The DNA for the CDR3 is TGTGCCAGCAGTTACGGACAGGAGAACACTGAAGCTTTCTTT. Amino acid sequence: CASSYGQENTEAFF.

This sequence joins TRBV27 and TRBJ2-6, with D unresolved. V was trimmed by 2 bases and J by 2 bases, leaving 4 bases between them. The germline V gene has CDR1 MNHEY and CDR2 SMNVEV (reference sequence). This CDR3 has 14 amino acids. The CDR3 sequence is CASSLVAGANVLTF. The CDR3 nucleotides read TGTGCCAGCAGTTTAGTTGCTGGGGCCAACGTCCTGACTTTC.

The V gene is TRBV3-1 (or the pseudogene TRBV3-2), the J gene TRBJ1-2; possibly TRBD1 for D (5 bases). This CDR3 spans 15 amino acids. The V gene lost 3 bases and the J gene lost 2 bases, with 13 bases spanning the gap. CDR1 is LGHDT and CDR2 is YNNKEL in the germline V gene (reference sequence). CDR3 sequence: CASSQPGGPNYGYTF. The CDR3 DNA is TGTGCCAGCAGCCAGCCCGGGGGTCCGAACTATGGCTACACCTTC.

The chain couples TRBV27 to TRBJ1-5; tentatively, D is TRBD1 (6 bases). The V gene's germline CDR1 is MNHEY and CDR2 SMNVEV (reference sequence). The CDR3 runs to 13 residues. Trimming removed 2 bases at V and 7 bases at J, with 9 bases between. The CDR3 nucleotides read TGTGCCAGCAGTTTACAGGGACACCAGCCCCAGCATTTT. It specifies CASSLQGHQPQHF.

The chain joins TRBV6-5 to TRBJ1-1, with D maybe TRBD1 (5 bases). From germline, CDR1 is MNHEY and CDR2 SVGAGI. The CDR3 extends over 13 amino acids. Trimming pared 4 bases from V and 1 base from J, leaving 7 bases between. This CDR3 reads CASSFDRNTEAFF. The CDR3 DNA reads as TGTGCCAGCAGTTTTGACAGGAACACTGAAGCTTTCTTT.

This clone appeared a single time. The chain combines TRBV27 with TRBJ1-1; D is uncertain. The CDR3 spans 14 residues. V was trimmed by 2 bases and J by 11 bases, leaving 18 bases between them. Germline V CDR1 and CDR2: MNHEY, SMNVEV (reference sequence). CDR3 sequence: CASSLKSGAPPAFF. The CDR3 nucleotides are TGTGCCAGCAGTTTAAAGTCGGGTGCTCCGCCCGCTTTCTTT.

The rearrangement uses TRBV6-5 and TRBJ1-1, with D maybe TRBD1 (6 bases). Germline assignment: CDR1 MNHEY and CDR2 SVGAGI. V was pared by 6 bases and J by 11 bases, with 16 bases between. The CDR3 is 12 residues long. DNA of the CDR3: TGTGCCAGCAGGGAGGTCCAGGGGAGGGCTTTCTTT. Translated: CASREVQGRAFF.

The J gene is TRBJ1-1, the V gene TRBV6-1; D is ambiguous. V was shortened by 2 bases and J by 0 bases, with 4 bases between the two germline ends. The CDR3 has 13 residues. The germline V gene has CDR1 MNHNS and CDR2 SASEGT. The chain's CDR3 is CASSELMNTEAFF. The CDR3 DNA reads as TGTGCCAGCAGTGAACTCATGAACACTGAAGCTTTCTTT.

The chain combines TRBV9 with TRBJ1-1, with a possible D match to TRBD1 (5 bases). Germline lookup yields CDR1 SGDLS and CDR2 YYNGEE. This CDR3 is built from 15 residues. Trimming shortened V by 0 bases and J by 7 bases, and 16 bases separated the two germline ends. CDR3 in amino acids: CASSVEGQKLNEAFF. The CDR3 DNA sequence: TGTGCCAGCAGCGTAGAGGGGCAGAAACTCAATGAAGCTTTCTTT.

Only one count was recorded for this clone. The CDR3 region is CASSQDRQNTEAFF. CDR3 DNA sequence: TGTGCCAGCAGCCAAGATCGCCAGAACACTGAAGCTTTCTTT. The V gene is TRBV3-1 (or the pseudogene TRBV3-2), the J gene TRBJ1-1, with D hard to call. This CDR3 has 14 amino acids. Between the trimmed V and J ends, which lost 0 bases and 1 base, there was a span of 6 bases. Germline CDR1 reads LGHDT; CDR2 reads YNNKEL (reference sequence).

This clone has a single count. The chain is built from TRBV3-1 (or the pseudogene TRBV3-2) and TRBJ1-1; TRBD1 matches 10 bases. This CDR3 is built from 17 residues. With 4 bases clipped from V and 0 bases from J, the junction kept 8 bases outside the gene matches. CDR1 LGHDT and CDR2 YNNKEL come from the germline V gene (reference sequence). CDR3 protein: CASSPFPGQGMNTEAFF. The CDR3 DNA reads TGTGCCAGCAGCCCCTTCCCGGGACAGGGGATGAACACTGAAGCTTTCTTT.

The chain recombines TRBV5-4 with TRBJ2-7; TRBD1 is a possible D gene (7 bases). V shed 4 bases and J shed 3 bases, with 17 bases lying between them. This CDR3 contains 15 residues. Germline lookup yields CDR1 SGHNT and CDR2 YYREEE (reference sequence). CDR3 loop: CASSGGRQGGYEQYF. The CDR3 DNA reads TGTGCCAGCAGCGGGGGGAGACAGGGCGGCTACGAGCAGTACTTC.

The chain combines TRBV6-5 with TRBJ2-1, with D possibly being TRBD1 or TRBD2 (5 bases each). This CDR3 is 15 amino acids long. The V end was cut by 6 bases, the J end by 8 bases, with 20 bases between. Looked up from germline, CDR1 is MNHEY and CDR2 is SVGAGI. The CDR3 DNA sequence: TGTGCCAGCAGCCCGGACCCCGGCAGGGACGATGAGCAGTTCTTC. This sequence encodes CASSPDPGRDDEQFF.

The chain carries TRBV5-6 and TRBJ2-7; tentatively, D is TRBD1 or TRBD2 (6 bases each). The CDR3 is 14 amino acids. V was trimmed by 1 base and J by 3 bases, leaving 11 bases between them. Germline V gene lookup returns CDR1 SGHDT and CDR2 YYEEEE. CDR3 DNA sequence: TGTGCCAGCAGCTTGAAAGGGGGAGGCTACGAGCAGTACTTC. Translating it yields CASSLKGGGYEQYF.

The chain is built from TRBV18 and TRBJ2-5; 11 bases are a match to TRBD1. V was pared by 3 bases and J by 5 bases, with 5 bases of the junction left unmatched. The CDR3 consists of 15 residues. CDR1 KGHSH and CDR2 LQKENI come from the germline V gene. The CDR3 sequence is CASSPGQGAGETQYF. The CDR3 DNA follows: TGTGCCAGCTCACCCGGACAGGGGGCTGGGGAGACCCAGTACTTC.

V gene TRBV5-1 combines with J gene TRBJ1-6, with D perhaps matching TRBD1 (6 bases). Trimming stripped 0 bases from V and 8 bases from J, with 9 bases between. Germline lookup yields CDR1 SGHRS and CDR2 YFSETQ. The CDR3 runs to 14 residues. CDR3 protein: CASSLGAGDSPLHF. The CDR3 DNA sequence: TGCGCCAGCAGCTTGGGGGCAGGGGATTCACCCCTCCACTTT.

CDR3 sequence reads: CASRENSGGTQYF. For the CDR3, the DNA is TGTGCCAGCAGAGAAAACAGTGGCGGTACGCAGTATTTT. The chain uses TRBV12-3 or TRBV12-4 and TRBJ2-3; no clear D. The CDR3 runs to 13 residues. The V end was cut by 6 bases, the J end by 8 bases, with 15 bases between.

The CDR3 sequence is CATGQGAYNEQFF. CDR3 bases: TGTGCCACTGGGCAGGGGGCCTACAATGAGCAGTTCTTC. V usage is TRBV27 and J usage is TRBJ2-1; 7 positions match TRBD1. Losses at the gene ends were 10 bases for V and 2 bases for J; bases not matched to a gene: 5. The CDR3 contains 13 residues. Germline values: CDR1 MNHEY, CDR2 SMNVEV (reference sequence).

The V and J genes are TRBV19 and TRBJ2-4; 7 nucleotides line up with TRBD1. Germline CDR1 reads LNHDA; CDR2 reads SQIVND (reference sequence). V was pared by 5 bases and J by 0 bases, with 4 bases of the junction left unmatched. The CDR3 has 15 amino acids. The chain's CDR3 is CASSRDRLAKNIQYF. The CDR3 nucleotides read TGTGCCAGTAGTCGGGACAGATTAGCCAAAAACATTCAGTACTTC.

In nucleotides, the CDR3 is TGTGCCAGCAGGGGGAAATTTTTCACCGGGGAGCTGTTTTTT. This translates into CASRGKFFTGELFF. This rearrangement joins TRBV3-1 (or the pseudogene TRBV3-2) to TRBJ2-2; the D is unclear. Germline V lookup: CDR1 LGHDT, CDR2 YNNKEL (reference sequence). V lost 6 bases and J lost 4, with 12 bases in between. The CDR3 consists of 14 residues.

This clone was recorded only once. The rearrangement links TRBV5-1 to TRBJ2-7; 11 nucleotides line up with TRBD2. The V gene end was trimmed by 3 bases and the J gene end by 7 bases; junction bases not matched to a gene: 6. This CDR3 has 14 residues. CDR1 is SGHRS, CDR2 YFSETQ, per germline. This CDR3 reads CASSSGTSGQEQYF. The CDR3 region has the DNA TGCGCCAGCAGCTCCGGGACTAGCGGCCAGGAGCAGTACTTC.

J is TRBJ1-5 and V is TRBV10-2; 9 nucleotides agree with TRBD1. CDR3 length: 14 amino acids. Germline CDR1 WSHSY, CDR2 SAAADI. V shed 8 bases, J shed 0 bases, and the junction held 2 bases outside the gene matches. This chain's CDR3 is CASWTGVSNQPQHF. The CDR3 DNA reads TGCGCCAGCTGGACAGGGGTTAGCAATCAGCCCCAGCATTTT.

This chain joins TRBV2 and TRBJ1-1; D perhaps matches TRBD1 (6 bases). This CDR3 contains 15 residues. V dropped 5 bases and J dropped 2 bases, with 15 bases sitting between them. From germline, CDR1 is SNHLY and CDR2 FYNNEI. The CDR3 nucleotides are TGTGCCAGCAGTTACTTCCGGGGGGCTAACACTGAAGCTTTCTTT. Translating gives CASSYFRGANTEAFF.

The V and J genes are TRBV18 and TRBJ1-2; D possibly corresponds to TRBD1 (6 bases). The CDR3 is 14 amino acids. V shed 5 bases and J shed 2 bases, with 12 bases lying between them. Germline CDR1 and CDR2: KGHSH and LQKENI. The CDR3 sequence: CASSGNGQNYGYTF. CDR3 sequence (DNA): TGTGCCAGCTCAGGAAACGGACAGAACTATGGCTACACCTTC. Filled out from reference TRBV18 and TRBJ1-2, the complete variable domain reads NAGVMQNPRHLVRRRGQEARLRCSPMKGHSHVYWYRQLPEEGLKFMVYLQKENIIDESGMPKERFSAEFPKEGPSILRIQQVVRGDSAAYFCASSGNGQNYGYTFGSGTRLTVV.

V usage is TRBV2 and J usage is TRBJ1-2; the D is unclear. The CDR3 totals 14 residues. V lost 4 bases, J lost 5 bases, and 14 bases lay in between. Germline CDR1 reads SNHLY; CDR2 reads FYNNEI. CDR3 protein: CASSGGPGEYGYTF. The CDR3 DNA follows: TGTGCCAGCAGTGGCGGCCCTGGGGAGTATGGCTACACCTTC.

The CDR3 sequence is CASSRAGTVYNEQFF. The DNA of the CDR3 is TGCGCCAGCAGTCGTGCCGGGACAGTTTACAATGAGCAGTTCTTC. The chain has TRBV10-2 and TRBJ2-1, with 7 bases fitting TRBD1. The CDR3 contains 15 residues. V lost 5 bases and J lost 4; bases outside the gene matches: 8. Germline V gene sequence: CDR1 WSHSY, CDR2 SAAADI.